Listed below are T cell receptor beta chains from one sample, sequenced in a study of T-cell reconstitution after alpha-beta-depleted transplantation in children. Each CDR3 protein gets one entry after TCRdb re-called the PCR reads with MiXCR. Of 250,000 to 300,000 distinct CDR3 sequences in the sample, 11% are singletons; the top ten hold about a quarter. The material was peripheral blood, obtained 180 days after TCRalphabeta/CD19-depleted stem cell transplant. Every receptor here comes from a male patient between 2 and 10 years old who had a stem cell transplant for chronic granulomatous disease, so the T cells may come from the graft donor. Both conserved end residues are part of each CDR3. D genes are given only for firm matches. Only some rows state a clone size, as once, few, many or a class for expanded clones.

clone size	D gene	V gene	J gene	CDR3 DNA	CDR3 protein
many	TRBD1	TRBV28	TRBJ2-7	TGTGCCAGCAGCTTCCTGGGACAGGGGTACGAGCAGTACTTC	CASSFLGQGYEQYF
many	.	TRBV12-3/TRBV12-4	TRBJ2-1	TGTGCCAGCAGCCCGAGGGGGGTCTACAATGAGCAGTTCTTC	CASSPRGVYNEQFF
many	TRBD1	TRBV27	TRBJ1-2	TGTGCCAGCGGAGGGACAGGGCTCGTAGGCGGCTACACCTTC	CASGGTGLVGGYTF
many	TRBD1	TRBV12-3/TRBV12-4	TRBJ1-3	TGTGCCAGCAGGGAGGGACAGGCGTTCTCTGGAAACACCATATATTTT	CASREGQAFSGNTIYF
few	.	TRBV30	TRBJ1-3	TGTGCCTGGACGGGCAGGATGACCTCTGGAAACACCATATATTTT	CAWTGRMTSGNTIYF
few	.	TRBV5-5	TRBJ2-3	TGTGCCAGCAGCTTAAAGGGAAACACAGATACGCAGTATTTT	CASSLKGNTDTQYF
many	.	TRBV10-3	TRBJ1-6	TGTGCCATCAGTGAGTCGATGGGGTCACCCCTCCACTTT	CAISESMGSPLHF
few	TRBD1	TRBV29-1	TRBJ1-1	TGCAGCGGTGACAGGGACCCTGAAGCTTTCTTT	CSGDRDPEAFF
many	.	TRBV12-3/TRBV12-4	TRBJ1-6	TGTGCCAGCATGAAACATCTTAATTCACCCCTCCACTTT	CASMKHLNSPLHF
many	.	TRBV24-1	TRBJ2-2	TGTGCCACCAGTGATTTCCCCGTACGGTCTAACACCGGGGAGCTGTTTTTT	CATSDFPVRSNTGELFF
few	.	TRBV3-1	TRBJ1-5	TGTGCCAGCAGCCAAGATTTAAGTCAGCCCCAGCATTTT	CASSQDLSQPQHF
many	.	TRBV12-5	TRBJ2-7	TGTGCTAGTGGTTTCTCCGGCGAGCAGTACTTC	CASGFSGEQYF
many	.	TRBV5-1	TRBJ2-1	TGCGCCAGCAGCTCGGGGGCCTCCTACAATGAGCAGTTCTTC	CASSSGASYNEQFF
many	.	TRBV5-1	TRBJ1-2	TGCGCCAGCAGCCCACGCGAGGGAAACTATGGCTACACCTTC	CASSPREGNYGYTF
many	.	TRBV20-1	TRBJ2-2	TGCAGTGCGCGGACACTACGTACCACCGGGGAGCTGTTTTTT	CSARTLRTTGELFF
many	.	TRBV3-1	TRBJ1-2	TGTGCCAGCAGCCAACTCGGGACGTTACTCTATGGCTACACCTTC	CASSQLGTLLYGYTF
many	.	TRBV7-8	TRBJ2-3	TGTGCCAGCAGTCCGACGTATTGGGCAGATACGCAGTATTTT	CASSPTYWADTQYF
.	TRBD2	TRBV7-6	TRBJ2-3	TGTGCCAGCGCACCCCCAGTAGAGAAAGGCCCCAGTAGCGGGCTTCGCACAGATACGCAGTATTTT	CASAPPVEKGPSSGLRTDTQYF
few	.	TRBV25-1	TRBJ2-5	TGTGCCAGCAGCGCCGTAACAGGGATTGCGGAGACCCAGTACTTC	CASSAVTGIAETQYF
.	TRBD1	TRBV18	TRBJ2-3	TGTGCCAGCTCACCGCGACAGGGGCGGAGGGTCACAGATACGCAGTATTTT	CASSPRQGRRVTDTQYF
many	.	TRBV5-1	TRBJ2-7	TGCGCCAGCAGCCTGGGGGGAGATCCATACGAGCAGTACTTC	CASSLGGDPYEQYF
.	.	TRBV20-1	TRBJ2-5	TGCAGTGCTAGAAAGGGGGGGCGGGAGACCCAGTACTTC	CSARKGGRETQYF
many	.	TRBV6-1	TRBJ2-1	TGTGCCAGCAGTGAGAGACAGGGGAGGGGTGAGCAGTTCTTC	CASSERQGRGEQFF
many	.	TRBV7-2	TRBJ1-5	TGTGCCAGCAGTGGAGGGGGGACGCAGCCCCAGCATTTT	CASSGGGTQPQHF
many	TRBD2	TRBV12-3/TRBV12-4	TRBJ2-5	TGTGCCATCTCGCCGCGGGGGGCGTACCAAGAGACCCAGTACTTC	CAISPRGAYQETQYF
many	.	TRBV20-1	TRBJ1-2	TGCAGTGCTAGAGCTAGAGGGGGGTACTATGGCTACACCTTC	CSARARGGYYGYTF
many	TRBD1	TRBV7-2	TRBJ2-3	TGTGCCAGCAGCATGGACAGGGGTGGTACGCAGTATTTT	CASSMDRGGTQYF
many	TRBD2	TRBV20-1	TRBJ2-7	TGCAGTGTTGCATCTCTAGCGGGAGTGTACGAGCAGTACTTC	CSVASLAGVYEQYF
many	.	TRBV15	TRBJ2-2	TGTGCCACCAAAAAGGAACCCGGGGAGCTGTTTTTT	CATKKEPGELFF
many	.	TRBV20-1	TRBJ1-5	TGCAGTGCTGCAGGGGCCATCCACGAGAGGCCCCAGCATTTT	CSAAGAIHERPQHF
many	.	TRBV5-1	TRBJ2-4	TGCGCCAGCAGCTTGGTAATCCGAGAAATTCAGTACTTC	CASSLVIREIQYF
many	TRBD1	TRBV12-3/TRBV12-4	TRBJ1-2	TGTGCCAGCAGTCCAAAGACAGGGGCTAACTATGGCTACACCTTC	CASSPKTGANYGYTF
few	.	TRBV29-1	TRBJ1-3	TGCAGCGTTGAAATCCCTGGCTCTGGAAACACCATATATTTT	CSVEIPGSGNTIYF
many	TRBD2	TRBV6-6	TRBJ2-2	TGTGCCAGCAGTTACTCCATTCTAGCGGGATCTTACGGAGACACCGGGGAGCTGTTTTTT	CASSYSILAGSYGDTGELFF
many	TRBD1	TRBV12-3/TRBV12-4	TRBJ1-1	TGTGCCAGCAGGCCACCCCAGACAGGGACTGAAGCTTTCTTT	CASRPPQTGTEAFF
.	.	TRBV23-1	TRBJ2-5	TGCGCCAGCAGTCAATCGAAATTGGGACATGGTGGAGAGACCCAGTACTTC	CASSQSKLGHGGETQYF
many	.	TRBV29-1	TRBJ1-1	TGCAGCGTTGTTCAGGTCACTGAAGCTTTCTTT	CSVVQVTEAFF
many	.	TRBV9	TRBJ2-7	TGTGCCAGCAGCGTTACGACAGCATCCTACGAGCAGTACTTC	CASSVTTASYEQYF
.	.	TRBV4-3	TRBJ2-2	TGCGCCAGCAGCCAAGTTAAGGGGGGCTCACCCAACACCGGGGAGCTGTTTTTT	CASSQVKGGSPNTGELFF
many	.	TRBV5-1	TRBJ2-1	TGCGCCAGCAGCTTGGCCGGGGGCGGGAGTGCCAATGAGCAGTTCTTC	CASSLAGGGSANEQFF
many	.	TRBV12-3/TRBV12-4	TRBJ2-5	TGTGCCAGCAGAAACGGAGAGACCCAGTACTTC	CASRNGETQYF
many	.	TRBV20-1	TRBJ2-7	TGCAGTGCTAGAAAACTAGCTGACTACGAGCAGTACTTC	CSARKLADYEQYF
many	TRBD2	TRBV9	TRBJ2-1	TGTGCCAGCAGTGTAGCGGGAGGGCCGTACAATGAGCAGTTCTTC	CASSVAGGPYNEQFF
.	.	TRBV29-1	TRBJ2-3	TGCAGCGTTGAACGGGGGACTAGCACAGATACGCAGTATTTT	CSVERGTSTDTQYF
many	.	TRBV29-1	TRBJ2-7	TGCAGCGCCCCCCTGGGGGCCTACGAGCAGTACTTC	CSAPLGAYEQYF
.	.	TRBV6-2/TRBV6-3	TRBJ1-2	TGTGCCAGCAGTACAGTGAACTATGGCTACACCTTC	CASSTVNYGYTF
many	TRBD1	TRBV6-4	TRBJ2-3	TGTGCCAGCAGCCACCACCCGGGACAGGGGCCCACAGATACGCAGTATTTT	CASSHHPGQGPTDTQYF
many	.	TRBV7-9	TRBJ1-1	TGTGCCAGCAGCGCGAACTCTAAGAACACTGAAGCTTTCTTT	CASSANSKNTEAFF
many	TRBD2	TRBV5-1	TRBJ2-3	TGCGCCAGCAGCTTGGCGAGGACTAGCGGGGGAGCAGATACGCAGTATTTT	CASSLARTSGGADTQYF
medium-sized	TRBD2	TRBV20-1	TRBJ2-1	TGCAGTGCTGGAGAGGGGACTAGCGGGTCTAGGACCTACAATGAGCAGTTCTTC	CSAGEGTSGSRTYNEQFF
many	.	TRBV11-2	TRBJ1-2	TGTGCCAGCAGCTTAGTCAATAACTATGGCTACACCTTC	CASSLVNNYGYTF
many	TRBD2	TRBV7-8	TRBJ2-7	TGTGCCAGCAGCTTAGGCCGACTAGCGCCTACCTACGAGCAGTACTTC	CASSLGRLAPTYEQYF
many	TRBD2	TRBV20-1	TRBJ2-3	TGCAGTGCTCTATCCGGGACTAGCGGAAGCACAGATACGCAGTATTTT	CSALSGTSGSTDTQYF